The 15 T cell receptor beta chains given below trace back to one sample, sequenced in a study of Tregs in tolerant kidney transplant recipients. TCRdb's copy holds only in-frame clones and misses some; the assay was immunoSEQ multiplex PCR. In the table there are some 88,000 clones, approximately 94% of which are singletons. The source material was CD8+ T cells from blood. These receptors came from a human donor in good health.

The V call is TRBV7-9, the J call TRBJ2-5; D is uncertain. Germline V gene lookup returns CDR1 SEHNR and CDR2 FQNEAQ (reference sequence). Trimming stripped 1 base from V and 2 bases from J, with 11 bases between. CDR3 length equals 15 residues. The CDR3 loop is CASSLGRVRQETQYF. In DNA, the CDR3 is TGTGCCAGCAGCTTAGGACGGGTACGGCAAGAGACCCAGTACTTC. Together with reference TRBV7-9 and TRBJ2-5, the CDR3 gives the full variable domain: DTGVSQNPRHKITKRGQNVTFRCDPISEHNRLYWYRQTLGQGPEFLTYFQNEAQLEKSRLLSDRFSAERPKGSFSTLEIQRTEQGDSAMYLCASSLGRVRQETQYFGPGTRLLVL.

This sequence joins TRBV27 and TRBJ2-3; 9 bases map to TRBD2. Germline CDR1 is MNHEY and CDR2 is SMNVEV (reference sequence). The CDR3 contains 15 residues. Trimming took 3 bases from V and 1 from J; bases not matched to a gene: 2. Here the CDR3 reads CASSFSGRGTDTQYF. The CDR3 nucleotides are TGTGCCAGCAGTTTTAGCGGGAGAGGCACAGATACGCAGTATTTT.

This chain uses TRBV16 with TRBJ1-5; 7 bases map to TRBD1. CDR1 and CDR2 (germline): KGHSY, FQNENV. Trimming cost V 7 bases and J 7 bases; bases outside gene matches: 10. The CDR3 runs 14 residues. CDR3 sequence: CASTRRQGRQPQHF. The CDR3 DNA reads as TGTGCCAGCACCCGCCGACAGGGTAGGCAGCCCCAGCATTTT.

This chain connects TRBV9 to TRBJ1-1; D ambiguous. With 4 bases removed from V and 3 bases from J, the gap between germline ends came to 13 bases. Germline CDR1 SGDLS, CDR2 YYNGEE. The CDR3 is made up of 14 amino acids. The CDR3: CASSPIGVYTEAFF. CDR3 DNA: TGTGCCAGCAGCCCCATTGGGGTCTACACTGAAGCTTTCTTT.

This chain's CDR3 is CASRFRRETQYF. The CDR3 DNA reads TGTGCCAGCAGATTCCGGCGGGAGACCCAGTACTTC. V gene TRBV6-1 combines with J gene TRBJ2-5; D unclear. CDR1 is MNHNS and CDR2 is SASEGT in the germline V gene. The ends were cut back, 6 bases at V and 5 bases at J, with 10 bases in the middle. This CDR3 region has 12 residues.

The chain links TRBV7-9 to TRBJ1-2; tentatively, D is TRBD1 (5 bases). The CDR3 length is 13 residues. V dropped 1 base and J dropped 5 bases, with 8 bases sitting between them. From germline, CDR1 is SEHNR and CDR2 FQNEAQ (reference sequence). The CDR3 reads CASSLGGVYGYTF. In DNA form, the CDR3 reads TGTGCCAGCAGCTTAGGGGGGGTGTATGGCTACACCTTC.

The chain carries TRBV30 and TRBJ2-7; no clear D gene. Germline-derived CDR1 and CDR2 are GTSNPN and SVGIG (reference sequence). V shed 3 bases and J shed 0 bases, with 15 bases lying between them. This CDR3 has 15 residues. Written as DNA, the CDR3 is TGTGCCTGGAGCCCTGACCGCCTGAGCTCCTACGAGCAGTACTTC. It is translated as CAWSPDRLSSYEQYF.

The chain recombines TRBV7-6 with TRBJ2-5; 10 nucleotides line up with TRBD2. V lost 1 base, J lost 0 bases, and 11 bases stayed unmatched. The CDR3 runs 19 residues. Looked up from germline, CDR1 is SGHVS and CDR2 is FNYEAQ. CDR3 amino acids: CASSLVGGLAETYQETQYF. The DNA for the CDR3 is TGTGCCAGCAGCTTAGTTGGAGGACTAGCGGAGACGTACCAAGAGACCCAGTACTTC.

The chain joins TRBV5-6 to TRBJ1-2; 7 bases line up with TRBD1. The CDR3 totals 11 residues. CDR1 is SGHDT and CDR2 is YYEEEE in the germline V gene. After removal of 4 bases from V and 10 bases from J, the junction contained 4 bases not matched to a gene. CDR3 bases: TGTGCCAGCAGCCGGGGACAGATCTACACCTTC. As protein: CASSRGQIYTF.

The V call is TRBV5-5, the J call TRBJ1-2; no firm D call. The germline gives CDR1 SGHKS, CDR2 YYEKEE (reference sequence). The CDR3 sequence is 14 residues long. V lost 4 bases to trimming and J lost 4 bases, with 14 bases between them. The DNA of the CDR3 is TGTGCCAGCAGCGCTCTAAAGAGGAGCTATGGCTACACCTTC. Its translation is CASSALKRSYGYTF.

This clone was detected once. A single base separates this from a much larger clone, so it may be a read error. The chain employs TRBV6-1 and TRBJ2-2; TRBD1 agrees at 9 bases. The ends lost 4 bases at V and 3 bases at J; junction bases unmatched: 3. The germline gives CDR1 MNHNS, CDR2 SASEGT. This CDR3 region has 15 residues. The CDR3 sequence: CASSVRDRDTGELFF. The CDR3 DNA follows: TGTGCCAGCAGTGTAAGGGACAGGGACACCGGGGAGCTGTTTTTT.

This chain uses TRBV6-1 with TRBJ2-7; D may match TRBD1 or TRBD2 (6 bases each). CDR1 and CDR2 (germline): MNHNS, SASEGT. The CDR3 totals 15 residues. V was cut by 6 bases and J by 0 bases, with 15 bases left in between. The CDR3 reads CASSERGAPSYEQYF. CDR3 bases: TGTGCCAGCAGCGAAAGGGGGGCTCCCTCCTACGAGCAGTACTTC.

V and J are TRBV7-8 and TRBJ1-1, with a weak D call TRBD1 (6 bases). The CDR3 has 15 amino acids. The germline V gene has CDR1 SGHVS and CDR2 FQNEAQ. Trimming cost V 1 base and J 5 bases, with 14 bases left between them. The CDR3 reads CASSLGTGYRTEAFF. CDR3 in DNA: TGTGCCAGCAGCTTAGGCACAGGGTATAGGACTGAAGCTTTCTTT.

This sequence joins TRBV5-1 and TRBJ2-3, with D hard to call. Trimming took 4 bases from V and 1 from J, leaving 10 bases between them. From germline, CDR1 is SGHRS and CDR2 YFSETQ. The CDR3 loop spans 14 amino acids. The CDR3 DNA reads as TGCGCCAGCAGCCCCTCCCTGGGCACAGATACGCAGTATTTT. Its protein product is CASSPSLGTDTQYF.

The chain has TRBV4-1 and TRBJ2-1, with D perhaps matching TRBD1 or TRBD2 (5 bases each). The CDR3 has 15 amino acids. Trimming took 1 base from V and 2 from J, leaving 9 bases between them. Per the germline V gene, CDR1 is MGHRA and CDR2 is YSYEKL. The CDR3 DNA reads as TGCGCCAGCAGCCAAGGAGGGGCGGCCTACAATGAGCAGTTCTTC. Amino acids: CASSQGGAAYNEQFF.